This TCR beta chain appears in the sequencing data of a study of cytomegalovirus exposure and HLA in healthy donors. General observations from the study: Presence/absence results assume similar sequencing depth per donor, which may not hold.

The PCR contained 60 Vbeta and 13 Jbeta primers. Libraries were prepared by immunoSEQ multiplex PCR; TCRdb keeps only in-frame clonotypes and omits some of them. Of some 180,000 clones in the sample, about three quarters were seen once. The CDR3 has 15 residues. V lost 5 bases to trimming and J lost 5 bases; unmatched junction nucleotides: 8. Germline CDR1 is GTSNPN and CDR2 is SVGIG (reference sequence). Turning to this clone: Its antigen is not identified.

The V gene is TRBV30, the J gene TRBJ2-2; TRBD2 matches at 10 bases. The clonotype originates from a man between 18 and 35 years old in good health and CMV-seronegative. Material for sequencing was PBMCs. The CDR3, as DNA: TGTGCCTGGGAGCGGGGGGGGACCCTGACCGGGGAGCTGTTTTTT. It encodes CAWERGGTLTGELFF.